The T cell receptor beta chain under discussion was sequenced for a study of neurological immune-mediated disorders. Germline CDR1 DFQATT, CDR2 SNEGSKA (reference sequence). The CDR3 length is 13 residues. The cDNA was generated by 5'RACE with 10-nucleotide random UMIs. MiXCR, run by TCRdb on the 5' RACE reads, gives a single entry per CDR3 protein. The sample includes 65,000 to 90,000 distinct CDR3 sequences, about 3% of them seen just once. This clonotype was seen at least ten times. Its specificity is unknown. General study points: A possible signature appeared as one related-CDR3 cluster, in which phylogenetic grouping placed the repertoires of 18 of 34 multiple sclerosis patients. The multiple sclerosis repertoire cluster had no association with any clinical or MRI feature.

This chain connects TRBV20-1 to TRBJ2-7; D could derive from TRBD1 or TRBD2 (5 bases each). The receptor was isolated from a woman between 45 and 60 years old with multiple sclerosis. Material for sequencing was PBMCs. In DNA form, the CDR3 reads TGCAGCTTAGGGCAGGGAGTTGGGTACGAGCAGTACTTC. Translating it yields CSLGQGVGYEQYF.